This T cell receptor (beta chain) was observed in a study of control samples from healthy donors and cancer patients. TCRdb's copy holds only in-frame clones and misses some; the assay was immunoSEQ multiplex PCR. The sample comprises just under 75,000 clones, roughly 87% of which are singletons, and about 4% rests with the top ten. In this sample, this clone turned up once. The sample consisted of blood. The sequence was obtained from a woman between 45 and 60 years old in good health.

The CDR3 DNA is TGCGCCAGCAGCTTGGGGGCAGCTCAAGAGACCCAGTACTTC. Its translation is CASSLGAAQETQYF. This chain joins TRBV5-1 and TRBJ2-5, with D uncertain. V was clipped by 0 bases and J by 2 bases, with 8 bases between them. This CDR3 has 14 residues. CDR1 is SGHRS and CDR2 is YFSETQ in the germline V gene.